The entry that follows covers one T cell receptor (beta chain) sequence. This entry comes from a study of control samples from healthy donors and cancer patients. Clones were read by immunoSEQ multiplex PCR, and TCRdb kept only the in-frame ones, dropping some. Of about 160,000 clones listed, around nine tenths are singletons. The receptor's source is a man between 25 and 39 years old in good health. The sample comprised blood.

The CDR3 coding sequence is TGCGCCAGCAGCCAAGATAAGGGAGCGGGAGTTCGGACAGATACGCAGTATTTT. Protein product: CASSQDKGAGVRTDTQYF. This chain links TRBV4-3 with TRBJ2-3; 8 bases fit TRBD2. With 0 bases clipped from V and 3 bases from J, the junction kept 11 bases outside the gene matches. This CDR3 comprises 18 residues. Germline-derived CDR1 and CDR2 are LGHNA and YSLEER.